This is a list of T cell receptor beta chains from one sample in a study of blood T cells in healthy people across ages. TCRdb redid the calling of the 5' RACE reads with MiXCR, one entry per CDR3 protein. The sample holds about 840,000 distinct CDR3 sequences, about 27% seen once. This same sample was also part of a study on T cells of mothers and their children.

Source material: blood. The receptor source for this set is a woman between 35 and 50 years old in good health. The CDR3 runs from the conserved cysteine through the conserved F or W. A D gene is named only where the DNA matches it firmly. Clone size is stated in some rows and not others, as once, few, many or a class when expanded.

d_gene	v_gene	abundance	j_gene	CDR3aa	CDR3nt
.	TRBV6-6	.	TRBJ1-1	CASSFTYREAFF	TGTGCCAGCAGTTTCACATACAGGGAAGCTTTCTTT
.	TRBV20-1	.	TRBJ2-6	CSAGPRGRGSGANVLTF	TGCAGTGCTGGGCCCAGGGGTAGAGGTTCCGGGGCCAACGTCCTGACTTTC
.	TRBV7-3	.	TRBJ2-5	CASSLNGARGETQYF	TGTGCCAGCAGCTTAAATGGGGCACGCGGGGAGACCCAGTACTTC
.	TRBV4-2	many	TRBJ2-1	CASSQDWTDNEQFF	TGTGCCAGCAGCCAAGATTGGACAGACAATGAGCAGTTCTTC
.	TRBV5-1	many	TRBJ1-2	CASSFSTARDYGYTF	TGCGCCAGCAGCTTTTCTACCGCCCGGGACTATGGCTACACCTTC
.	TRBV7-2	few	TRBJ2-2	CAGSPLINTGELFF	TGTGCCGGCAGCCCACTTATAAACACCGGGGAGCTGTTTTTT
TRBD2	TRBV6-6	.	TRBJ2-3	CASSFYWTSGGTDTQYF	TGTGCCAGCAGTTTCTACTGGACTAGCGGGGGGACAGATACGCAGTATTTT
.	TRBV28	.	TRBJ2-2	CASRIDSTGELFF	TGTGCCAGCAGAATCGACAGCACCGGGGAGCTGTTTTTT
TRBD1	TRBV12-3/TRBV12-4	.	TRBJ2-7	CACSNRGKFSYEQYF	TGTGCCTGCAGTAACAGGGGGAAGTTCTCCTACGAGCAGTACTTC
TRBD2	TRBV9	few	TRBJ2-7	CASSPGFSSGGIYEQYF	TGTGCCAGCAGCCCCGGTTTTAGTAGCGGGGGTATCTACGAGCAGTACTTC
.	TRBV28	few	TRBJ2-1	CASRGFGLNYNEQFF	TGTGCCAGCAGAGGGTTCGGATTAAATTACAATGAGCAGTTCTTC
.	TRBV12-3/TRBV12-4	many	TRBJ2-3	CASGFGDTQYF	TGTGCCAGCGGGTTTGGAGATACGCAGTATTTT
TRBD2	TRBV29-1	.	TRBJ2-7	CSVAGTTYEQYF	TGCAGCGTTGCGGGGACTACCTACGAGCAGTACTTC
.	TRBV6-2/TRBV6-3	few	TRBJ1-1	CASSPVFLIRGTPDTEAFF	TGTGCCAGCAGCCCCGTCTTCCTGATTCGGGGGACACCGGACACTGAAGCTTTCTTT
TRBD2	TRBV20-1	many	TRBJ2-7	CSAPLAGVSYEQYF	TGCAGTGCGCCACTAGCGGGGGTCTCCTACGAGCAGTACTTC
TRBD1	TRBV30	few	TRBJ2-7	CAWRSQGVGYEQYF	TGTGCCTGGAGAAGTCAGGGGGTGGGATACGAGCAGTACTTC
TRBD1	TRBV28	.	TRBJ1-1	CASSFPDRGKWTEAFF	TGTGCCAGCAGTTTCCCCGACAGGGGGAAGTGGACTGAAGCTTTCTTT
TRBD2	TRBV20-1	few	TRBJ2-1	CSASRGSGGPDYNEQFF	TGCAGTGCTAGTCGAGGTAGCGGGGGGCCAGATTACAATGAGCAGTTCTTC
.	TRBV7-2	many	TRBJ2-1	CASRKWGSHNEQFF	TGTGCCAGCAGAAAGTGGGGCTCCCACAATGAGCAGTTCTTC
.	TRBV4-3	few	TRBJ2-7	CASSQGGGNRDLEQYF	TGCGCCAGCAGCCAAGGGGGGGGGAACAGGGATCTCGAGCAGTACTTC
TRBD1	TRBV27	few	TRBJ2-1	CASSTPGQGIDEQFF	TGTGCCAGCAGTACTCCGGGACAGGGAATCGATGAGCAGTTCTTC
.	TRBV7-2	.	TRBJ1-2	CASSLGDLAKGYTF	TGTGCCAGCAGCTTAGGTGACCTTGCCAAGGGCTACACCTTC
TRBD2	TRBV5-8	.	TRBJ2-3	CASSLGTSGGPSTDTQYF	TGTGCCAGCAGCTTGGGGACTAGCGGGGGCCCTAGCACAGATACGCAGTATTTT
TRBD2	TRBV7-2	many	TRBJ2-5	CASSLGRGTIQETQYF	TGTGCCAGCAGCTTAGGGCGGGGGACTATCCAAGAGACCCAGTACTTC
.	TRBV7-2	many	TRBJ2-5	CASSPRNQETQYF	TGTGCCAGCAGCCCCCGGAACCAAGAGACCCAGTACTTC
.	TRBV20-1	many	TRBJ2-1	CSARDLDEQFF	TGCAGTGCTAGAGATCTGGATGAGCAGTTCTTC
TRBD1	TRBV20-1	.	TRBJ1-2	CSALGQGGTGYTF	TGCAGTGCATTGGGACAGGGGGGAACTGGCTACACCTTC
TRBD2	TRBV9	few	TRBJ2-1	CASSLQPGGPSSEQFF	TGTGCCAGCAGCCTCCAACCGGGGGGGCCGAGCAGTGAGCAGTTCTTC
TRBD1	TRBV20-1	many	TRBJ2-7	CSARDRGRYEQYF	TGCAGTGCTAGAGACAGGGGGCGTTACGAGCAGTACTTC
.	TRBV2	.	TRBJ2-3	CATTKDEAGNPTDTQYF	TGTGCCACGACTAAGGATGAGGCAGGGAATCCCACAGATACGCAGTATTTT
.	TRBV20-1	.	TRBJ1-2	CSAPGLGGGYTF	TGCAGTGCTCCCGGACTTGGAGGTGGCTACACCTTC
.	TRBV2	few	TRBJ1-5	CASSVSPGGNQPQHF	TGTGCCAGCAGTGTGTCGCCGGGAGGCAATCAGCCCCAGCATTTT
.	TRBV30	.	TRBJ2-1	CAWSGTDNEQFF	TGTGCCTGGAGCGGGACCGACAATGAGCAGTTCTTC
TRBD2	TRBV6-6	.	TRBJ2-3	CASSPRAGGMGDTQYF	TGTGCCAGCAGTCCTCGAGCGGGGGGTATGGGAGATACGCAGTATTTT
TRBD1	TRBV5-1	.	TRBJ2-3	CASSLEDRTTDTQYF	TGCGCCAGCAGCTTAGAGGACAGGACCACAGATACGCAGTATTTT
TRBD2	TRBV5-1	many	TRBJ2-7	CASSLEPGLAGHYEQYF	TGCGCCAGCAGCTTGGAGCCGGGACTAGCGGGGCACTACGAGCAGTACTTC
.	TRBV20-1	few	TRBJ1-5	CSANSNSNQPQHF	TGCAGTGCTAATAGCAATAGCAATCAGCCCCAGCATTTT
TRBD1	TRBV5-1	.	TRBJ1-4	CASRQGALANEKLFF	TGCGCCAGCCGACAGGGGGCGTTAGCTAATGAAAAACTGTTTTTT
.	TRBV19	.	TRBJ2-3	CELPSTDTQYF	TGCGAACTTCCTAGCACAGATACGCAGTATTTT
.	TRBV24-1	once	TRBJ2-4	CATSDPGRLAKNIQYF	TGTGCCACCAGTGATCCGGGACGGCTAGCCAAAAACATTCAGTACTTC
.	TRBV19	.	TRBJ1-1	CASSEQGQTEAFF	TGTGCCAGTAGTGAGCAGGGGCAAACTGAAGCTTTCTTT
.	TRBV7-3	.	TRBJ1-2	CASSGTRVKGYTF	TGTGCCAGCAGCGGCACCAGGGTGAAGGGCTACACCTTC
TRBD1	TRBV6-5	many	TRBJ1-2	CASRRGQGDYYGYTF	TGTGCCAGCAGACGGGGACAGGGGGACTACTATGGCTACACCTTC
TRBD1	TRBV27	few	TRBJ1-1	CASSLQGAGVTEAFF	TGTGCCAGCAGTTTACAGGGGGCAGGTGTCACTGAAGCTTTCTTT
.	TRBV12-3/TRBV12-4	few	TRBJ2-4	CASSSLINDGSDIQYF	TGTGCCAGCAGTTCACTTATCAACGACGGGAGTGACATTCAGTACTTC
TRBD1	TRBV9	.	TRBJ1-2	CASSLPNTGVYGYTF	TGTGCCAGCAGCCTACCCAATACAGGGGTTTATGGCTACACCTTC
.	TRBV20-1	few	TRBJ1-2	CSALPLQVLGGYTF	TGCAGTGCTCTACCGTTACAGGTTTTGGGAGGCTACACCTTC
TRBD1	TRBV7-4	.	TRBJ1-5	CASSLVGQSNQPQHF	TGTGCCAGCAGCTTAGTGGGACAGAGCAATCAGCCCCAGCATTTT
TRBD2	TRBV5-1	few	TRBJ2-1	CASSLVSTSASSYNEQFF	TGCGCCAGCAGCTTGGTATCGACTAGCGCGAGCTCCTACAATGAGCAGTTCTTC